This T cell receptor beta chain was obtained from a study of T cell changes during pregnancy in multiple sclerosis. Generated by immunoSEQ multiplex PCR, the TCRdb table keeps only in-frame clones and is missing some. This repertoire shows 55,000 to 65,000 clones, 80% to 95% found once; its top ten account for roughly 1.4%. The ends lost 2 bases at V and 0 bases at J; junction bases unmatched: 6. The CDR3 sequence is 17 residues long. CDR1 is SGHRS, CDR2 YFSETQ, per germline. The receptor comes from a female donor with multiple sclerosis, enrolled in a pregnancy study. The chain links TRBV5-1 to TRBJ2-2, with 8 bases aligning to TRBD1. This specimen was peripheral blood, taken in the second trimester of pregnancy. The CDR3 region is CASSFLWTGSNTGELFF. In DNA form, the CDR3 reads TGCGCCAGCAGCTTCCTCTGGACAGGGTCGAACACCGGGGAGCTGTTTTTT.